Listed here is a single T cell receptor (beta chain). Its target is unknown. The data were taken from a study of T cell repertoires in cytomegalovirus infection. At the level of the study: CMV infection and matching HLA type were both indicated by public TCR beta signatures.

TCRdb reprocessed the reads with MiXCR, giving one entry per CDR3 protein. Here the sample spans around 340,000 distinct CDR3 sequences, approximately 32% being singletons. Findings and limits, study-wide: The ex vivo response was dominated by HLA-C-restricted CMV-specific TCR beta clonotypes. Using cumulative public TCR beta family frequency, the authors identified those who carried CMV together with the relevant HLA.

Germline loops: CDR1 SGHTA, CDR2 FQGNSA. The V gene end was trimmed by 4 bases and the J gene end by 0 bases; junction bases not matched to a gene: 2. The CDR3 spans 16 residues. This receptor was taken from a human donor in good health (CMV status not recorded). Some clones in this sample may be carry-over from other donors' samples. The material was cultured PBMCs, obtained from culture after CMV antigen stimulation. The chain links TRBV7-2 to TRBJ2-1; 11 bases agree with TRBD2. CDR3 sequence: CASSSSGGSSYNEQFF. The CDR3 nucleotides are TGTGCCAGCAGCTCTAGCGGGGGGAGCTCCTACAATGAGCAGTTCTTC.